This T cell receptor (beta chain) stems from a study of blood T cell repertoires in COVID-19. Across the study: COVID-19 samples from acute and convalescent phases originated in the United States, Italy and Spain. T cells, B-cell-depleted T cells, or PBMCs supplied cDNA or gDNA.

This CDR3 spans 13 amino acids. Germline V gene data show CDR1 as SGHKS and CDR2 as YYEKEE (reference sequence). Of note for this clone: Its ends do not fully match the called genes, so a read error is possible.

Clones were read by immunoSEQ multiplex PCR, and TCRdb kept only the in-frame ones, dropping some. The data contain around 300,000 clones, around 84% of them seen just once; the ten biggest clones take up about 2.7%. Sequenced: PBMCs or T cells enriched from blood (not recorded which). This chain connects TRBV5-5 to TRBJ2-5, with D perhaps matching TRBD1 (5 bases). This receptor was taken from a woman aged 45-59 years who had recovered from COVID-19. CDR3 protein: CASSSLTQGTLDF. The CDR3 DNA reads TGTGCCAGCAGCTCCTTAACCCAGGGCACCCTGGACTTC.